This TCR beta chain was identified during a study of beta chain features in type 1 diabetes. One heparinised draw of blood, averaging about 110 mL, came from each donor. Sorting based on CD45RO/CCR7/CD25/CD127/CD95/CD27 separated CD4+ naive, central memory, regulatory and stem cell-like memory cells. V shed 5 bases and J 1 base; nucleotides not matched to a gene: 7. The CDR3 runs 15 residues. Germline V lookup: CDR1 SGHRS, CDR2 YFSETQ. General observations from the study: Moderate but significant shortening of TCRB CDR3s was recorded in all four CD4+ subsets from Type 1 diabetes patients. The study found fewer insertions and more deletions at VDJ junctions in type 1 diabetes patients. Because the template was cDNA, high-expressing cells might be over-represented.

Expressed TCRB transcripts were sequenced, since all the RNA that had been isolated was reverse transcribed. Sequencing was performed with immunoSEQ multiplex PCR; in TCRdb, only in-frame clones are kept and a portion is missing. The table lists approximately 170,000 clones, 6.5% to 8.5% of them singletons. With regard to this clone: Its antigen is unknown.

Sequenced input: central memory CD4+ T cells from blood. The J gene is TRBJ2-3, the V gene TRBV5-1; 7 positions match TRBD2. This TCR derives from a man aged 18 to 35 with type 1 diabetes. CDR3 sequence (DNA): TGCGCCAGCAGGGGCCTAGCGGAAGGCACAGATACGCAGTATTTT. Protein: CASRGLAEGTDTQYF.